This T cell receptor beta chain was sequenced in a study of CD8+ T cells in alopecia areata. The researchers isolated CD4+ and CD8+ T cells from PBMCs by sorting. This clone was counted a few times. The target antigen is unknown. Overall study findings and caveats: Compared with normal scalp, lesional scalp had higher clonality and more expanded CD8+ clones.

Following extraction, RNA underwent reverse transcription to cDNA, which served as the sequencing template. Using immunoSEQ multiplex PCR, the repertoire was profiled, and TCRdb retains in-frame clones only, with some absent. The profile shows 200,000 to 250,000 clones, approximately 61% of them singletons. V was clipped by 5 bases and J by 3 bases; unmatched bases: 9. CDR3 length: 15 amino acids. The germline V gene encodes CDR1 LNHNV and CDR2 YYDKDF (reference sequence). V usage is TRBV15 and J usage is TRBJ2-7; TRBD1 aligns across 8 bases. This TCR was recovered from a human donor with alopecia areata. The sample consisted of CD4+ T cells sorted from blood, taken at week 0. CDR3 amino acids: CATSLGPGGYYEQYF. The CDR3 DNA reads as TGTGCCACCAGCCTGGGACCAGGGGGCTACTACGAGCAGTACTTC.